A selection of T cell receptor beta chains follows, all from one sample in a study of T cell repertoires in aging, cancer and after chemotherapy. TCRdb used MiXCR to reprocess the multiplex PCR reads, holding one entry per CDR3 protein. The table has about 1,300 distinct CDR3 sequences, more than 45% seen once. The sample taken for sequencing was blood. The receptors here all came from a human donor with a blood cancer. Both conserved end residues are part of each CDR3. A D gene is named only where the DNA matches it firmly. Some rows have no size entry. The others give once, few or many, or a class for an expanded clone.

d_call	j_call	clone_size	v_call	cdr3_nt	cdr3_aa
NA	TRBJ2-3	medium-sized	TRBV7-3	TGTGCCAGCAGCGGACGCGAGGATACGCAGTATTTT	CASSGREDTQYF
TRBD2	TRBJ2-1	large	TRBV12-3/TRBV12-4	TGTGCCAGCAGCAGTAGACTAGCGGGAGGGCCCCATGAGCAGTTCTTC	CASSSRLAGGPHEQFF
NA	TRBJ1-2	large	TRBV6-6	TGTGCCAGCAGTTACTCAGCCGGCCAGAGGTTCGGCTATGGCTACACCTTC	CASSYSAGQRFGYGYTF
TRBD1	TRBJ1-4	large	TRBV5-5	TGTGCCAGCAGCTTTCAGGGGGGGGATGAAAAACTGTTTTTT	CASSFQGGDEKLFF
TRBD2	TRBJ2-5	medium-sized	TRBV12-3/TRBV12-4	TGTGCCAGCCCCCAGGACTGCCTAGCGGGACGATCAGGGCAAGAGACCCAGTACTTC	CASPQDCLAGRSGQETQYF
TRBD1	TRBJ1-2	medium-sized	TRBV18	TGTGCCAGCTCACCAAAGGGACAGGGTCAGAGTGGCTACACCTTC	CASSPKGQGQSGYTF
TRBD2	TRBJ2-4	large	TRBV6-1	TGTGCCAGCAACCCAGCGGGAGAGGGAAACATTCAGTACTTC	CASNPAGEGNIQYF
NA	TRBJ2-3	NA	TRBV5-5	TGTGCCAGCAGCTTGGCGCGTGGGGACGTAGATACGCAGTATTTT	CASSLARGDVDTQYF
NA	TRBJ2-3	large	TRBV12-3/TRBV12-4	TGTGCCAGCACCCTGGGACGGAGCACAGATACGCAGTATTTT	CASTLGRSTDTQYF
NA	TRBJ2-2	large	TRBV30	TGTGCCTGGAGTGTACAACAGTCCGGGGAGCTGTTTTTT	CAWSVQQSGELFF
TRBD2	TRBJ2-2	large	TRBV4-3	TGCGCCAGCAGCCAAGATTCTAGCGGTTACACCGGGGAGCTGTTTTTT	CASSQDSSGYTGELFF
TRBD1	TRBJ1-2	NA	TRBV5-6	TGTGCCAGCAGCCACCGGGACAGGGGGCGCTTGGGCTATGGCTACACCTTC	CASSHRDRGRLGYGYTF
TRBD1	TRBJ2-1	NA	TRBV6-1	TGTGCCAGCAGTGAAGAGGGGGGTTTCGGGACAGGGTACAATGAGCAGTTCTTC	CASSEEGGFGTGYNEQFF
TRBD1	TRBJ2-7	once	TRBV27	TGTGCCAGCAGTAAAGGGACAGGGGGCTTCTACGAGCAGTACTTC	CASSKGTGGFYEQYF
TRBD1	TRBJ2-3	medium-sized	TRBV7-9	TGTGCCAGCAGCGACCCCCGGGACAGGGGGCAGTATTTT	CASSDPRDRGQYF
NA	TRBJ2-2	NA	TRBV27	TGTGCCAGCAGTATGGATCCCAGGAACACCGGGGAGCTGTTTTTT	CASSMDPRNTGELFF
TRBD1	TRBJ2-1	medium-sized	TRBV5-5	TGTGCCAGCAGCTCCGGGACAGGGGCCAATGAGCAGTTCTTC	CASSSGTGANEQFF
TRBD2	TRBJ2-3	NA	TRBV29-1	TGCAGCGTTGCCCGACTAGCGGGAGGGCCAGCAGATACGCAGTATTTT	CSVARLAGGPADTQYF
NA	TRBJ1-1	NA	TRBV11-1	TGTGCCAGCAGGGTGGGGACAAACACTGAAGCTTTCTTT	CASRVGTNTEAFF
TRBD2	TRBJ2-1	NA	TRBV12-3/TRBV12-4	TGTGCCAGCAGTTTGGGACTAGCGGGAGGTGATGAGCAGTTCTTC	CASSLGLAGGDEQFF
NA	TRBJ2-6	NA	TRBV5-1	TGCGCCAGCAGCTCCACAGGGTCTGGGGCCAACGTCCTGACTTTC	CASSSTGSGANVLTF
NA	TRBJ1-5	large	TRBV12-3/TRBV12-4	TGTGCCAGCTCTGTCAGCAATCAGCCCCAGCATTTT	CASSVSNQPQHF
TRBD1	TRBJ1-1	NA	TRBV30	TGTGCCTGGAGAGCTCCTACAGGGGGCTCGGGGTACACTGAAGCTTTCTTT	CAWRAPTGGSGYTEAFF
NA	TRBJ1-1	medium-sized	TRBV10-3	TGTGCCATCAGTGAGTCGAGGGACACTGAAGCTTTCTTT	CAISESRDTEAFF
NA	TRBJ2-1	NA	TRBV15	TGTGCCACCAGCGGCGGACTAGAGGGGGGCAATGAGCAGTTCTTC	CATSGGLEGGNEQFF
TRBD2	TRBJ2-7	NA	TRBV18	TGTGCCAGCTCACCTCCCGCGGGAGGACTCTACGAGCAGTACTTC	CASSPPAGGLYEQYF
NA	TRBJ2-1	NA	TRBV7-6	TGTGCCAGCAGGACAGACATAGCCTACAATGAGCAGTTCTTC	CASRTDIAYNEQFF
NA	TRBJ2-7	NA	TRBV19	TGTGCCAGTAGCGCCTTCCTCTACTACGAGCAGTACTTC	CASSAFLYYEQYF
NA	TRBJ1-1	large	TRBV30	TGTGCCTGGCAGGGAGTGAACACTGAAGCTTTCTTT	CAWQGVNTEAFF
NA	TRBJ2-5	large	TRBV6-5	TGTGCCAGCAGAATACACAGACAAGAGACCCAGTACTTC	CASRIHRQETQYF
TRBD2	TRBJ2-7	few	TRBV20-1	TGCAGTGCTGGCGCCTCTAGCGGGAGGGCCTTCGGCGAGCAGTACTTC	CSAGASSGRAFGEQYF
NA	TRBJ2-7	NA	TRBV20-1	TGCAGTGCTAGAGCCCCCCCGGGCGAGCAGTACTTC	CSARAPPGEQYF
NA	TRBJ2-7	NA	TRBV7-9	TGTGCCAGCAGCGCTTCGGGACGGACAAACTACGAGCAGTACTTC	CASSASGRTNYEQYF
TRBD1	TRBJ2-5	large	TRBV27	TGTGCCAGCAGTCCAGACAGGGGGCGGATGGGCCAAGAGACCCAGTACTTC	CASSPDRGRMGQETQYF
NA	TRBJ2-2	NA	TRBV24-1	TGTGCCACCAGTCGGGACATCTACACCGGGGAGCTGTTTTTT	CATSRDIYTGELFF
NA	TRBJ2-5	NA	TRBV29-1	TGCAGCGTACACAGGGGAGGGGGCCAAGAGACCCAGTACTTC	CSVHRGGGQETQYF
NA	TRBJ2-4	medium-sized	TRBV6-6	TGTGCCAGCAGTACCCCCGGGGATCTTGTAGCCAAAAACATTCAGTACTTC	CASSTPGDLVAKNIQYF